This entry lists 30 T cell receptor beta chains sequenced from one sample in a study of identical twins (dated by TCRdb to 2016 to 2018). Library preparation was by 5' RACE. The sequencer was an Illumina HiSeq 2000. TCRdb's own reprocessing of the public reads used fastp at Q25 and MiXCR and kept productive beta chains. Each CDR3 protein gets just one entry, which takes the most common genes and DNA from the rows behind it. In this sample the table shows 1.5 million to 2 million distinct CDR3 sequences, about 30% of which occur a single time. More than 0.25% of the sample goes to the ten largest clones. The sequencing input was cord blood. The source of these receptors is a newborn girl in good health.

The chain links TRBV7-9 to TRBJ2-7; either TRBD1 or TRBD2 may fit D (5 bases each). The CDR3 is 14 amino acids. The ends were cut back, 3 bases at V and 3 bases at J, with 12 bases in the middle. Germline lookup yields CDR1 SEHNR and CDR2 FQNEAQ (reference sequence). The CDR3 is CASSLKWGNYEQYF. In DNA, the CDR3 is TGTGCCAGCAGCTTGAAATGGGGGAACTACGAGCAGTACTTC.

Here the CDR3 reads CSARVVKSSEQYF. The CDR3 nucleotides are TGCAGTGCTAGAGTCGTAAAGTCGTCTGAGCAGTACTTC. The chain recombines TRBV20-1 with TRBJ2-5; D remains unclear. Between the trimmed V and J ends, which lost 1 base and 11 bases, there was a span of 17 bases. The CDR3 spans 13 residues. Germline V lookup: CDR1 DFQATT, CDR2 SNEGSKA (reference sequence).

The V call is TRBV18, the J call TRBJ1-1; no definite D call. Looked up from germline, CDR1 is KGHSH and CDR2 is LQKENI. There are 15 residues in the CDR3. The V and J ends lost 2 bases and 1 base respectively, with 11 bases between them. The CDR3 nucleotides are TGTGCCAGCTCACCAAGCGGGTGGGGGAACACTGAAGCTTTCTTT. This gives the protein CASSPSGWGNTEAFF.

The CDR3 DNA sequence: TGTGCCAGCAGTTTAGTGGGACTAGCGGGCGGATCCTACAATGAGCAGTACTTC. As protein: CASSLVGLAGGSYNEQYF. The rearrangement links TRBV27 to TRBJ2-1, with TRBD2 identical over 12 bases. The J call may be incorrect, as the DNA end agrees better with TRBJ2-7. Germline assignment: CDR1 MNHEY and CDR2 SMNVEV (reference sequence). This CDR3 contains 18 residues.

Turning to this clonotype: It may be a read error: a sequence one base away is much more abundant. The CDR3 here is CSVEDLSYGYTF. The CDR3 region has the DNA TGCAGCGTTGAAGATCTTAGCTATGGCTACACCTTC. The chain combines TRBV29-1 with TRBJ1-2; D remains unclear. Germline CDR1 and CDR2: SQVTM and ANQGSEA. Trimming shortened V by 0 bases and J by 4 bases, and 6 bases separated the two germline ends. The CDR3 covers 12 residues.

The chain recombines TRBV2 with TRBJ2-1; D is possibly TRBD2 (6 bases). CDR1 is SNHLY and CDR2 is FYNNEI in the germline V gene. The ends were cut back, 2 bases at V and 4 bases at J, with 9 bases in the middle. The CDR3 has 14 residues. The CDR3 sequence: CASSESGEYNEQFF. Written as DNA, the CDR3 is TGTGCCAGCAGTGAATCGGGGGAGTACAATGAGCAGTTCTTC.

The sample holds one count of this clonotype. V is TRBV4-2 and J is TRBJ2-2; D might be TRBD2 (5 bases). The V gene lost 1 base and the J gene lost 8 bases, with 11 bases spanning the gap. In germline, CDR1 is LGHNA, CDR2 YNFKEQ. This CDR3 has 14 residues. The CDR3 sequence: CASSQVRDWGELFF. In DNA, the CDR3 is TGTGCCAGCAGCCAAGTGAGGGATTGGGGGGAGCTGTTTTTT.

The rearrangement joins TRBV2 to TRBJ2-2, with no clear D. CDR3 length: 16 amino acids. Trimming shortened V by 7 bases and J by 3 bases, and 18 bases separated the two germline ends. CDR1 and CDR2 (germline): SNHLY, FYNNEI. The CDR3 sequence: CASKIRAGDYTGELFF. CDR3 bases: TGTGCCAGCAAGATAAGGGCAGGCGACTACACCGGGGAGCTGTTTTTT.

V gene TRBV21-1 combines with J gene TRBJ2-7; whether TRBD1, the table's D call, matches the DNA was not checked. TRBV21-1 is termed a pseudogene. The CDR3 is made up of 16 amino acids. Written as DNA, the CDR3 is TGTGCCAGCAGCAAAAGACAGGGGCCATCAACCTACGAGCAGTACTTC. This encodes CASSKRQGPSTYEQYF.

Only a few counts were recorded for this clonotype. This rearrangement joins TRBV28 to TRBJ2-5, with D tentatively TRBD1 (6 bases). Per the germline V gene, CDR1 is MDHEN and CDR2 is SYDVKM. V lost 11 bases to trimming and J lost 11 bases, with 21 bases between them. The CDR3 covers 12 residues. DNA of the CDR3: TGTGCCGGGTCGACAGGATACAATGAGCAGTACTTC. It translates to CAGSTGYNEQYF.

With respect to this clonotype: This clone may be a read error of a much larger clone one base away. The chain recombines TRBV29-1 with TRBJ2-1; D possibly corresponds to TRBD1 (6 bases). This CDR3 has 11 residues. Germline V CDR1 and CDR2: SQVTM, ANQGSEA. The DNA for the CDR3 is TGCAGCGTTCAGGGGTACAATGGGCAGTTCTTC. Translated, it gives CSVQGYNGQFF.

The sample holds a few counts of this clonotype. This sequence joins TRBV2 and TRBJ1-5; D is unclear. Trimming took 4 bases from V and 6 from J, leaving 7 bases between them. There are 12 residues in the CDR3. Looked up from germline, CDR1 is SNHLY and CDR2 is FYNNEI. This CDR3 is CASSGVGQPQHF. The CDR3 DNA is TGTGCCAGCAGTGGAGTAGGTCAGCCCCAGCATTTT.

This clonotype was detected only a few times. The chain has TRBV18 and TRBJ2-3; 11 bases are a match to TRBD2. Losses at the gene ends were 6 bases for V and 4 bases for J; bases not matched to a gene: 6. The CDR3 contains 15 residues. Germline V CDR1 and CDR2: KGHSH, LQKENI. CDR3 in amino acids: CASSQLAGAPDTQYF. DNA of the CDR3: TGTGCCAGCTCCCAACTAGCGGGAGCTCCAGATACGCAGTATTTT. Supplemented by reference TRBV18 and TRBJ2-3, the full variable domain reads NAGVMQNPRHLVRRRGQEARLRCSPMKGHSHVYWYRQLPEEGLKFMVYLQKENIIDESGMPKERFSAEFPKEGPSILRIQQVVRGDSAAYFCASSQLAGAPDTQYFGPGTRLTVL.

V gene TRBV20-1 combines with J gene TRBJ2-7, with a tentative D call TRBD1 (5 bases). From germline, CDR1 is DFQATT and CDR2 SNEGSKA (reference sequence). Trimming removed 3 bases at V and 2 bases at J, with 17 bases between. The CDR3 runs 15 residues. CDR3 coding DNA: TGCAGTGCTAGGAGGCAGGGCGATAGCCCCTACGAGCAGTACTTC. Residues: CSARRQGDSPYEQYF.

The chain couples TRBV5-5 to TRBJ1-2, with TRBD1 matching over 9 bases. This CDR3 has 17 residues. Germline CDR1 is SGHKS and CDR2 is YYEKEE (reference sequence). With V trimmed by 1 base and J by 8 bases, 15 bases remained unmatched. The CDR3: CASSLPTTAQGARGYTF. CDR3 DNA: TGTGCCAGCAGCTTGCCTACTACAGCACAGGGGGCGAGGGGCTACACCTTC.

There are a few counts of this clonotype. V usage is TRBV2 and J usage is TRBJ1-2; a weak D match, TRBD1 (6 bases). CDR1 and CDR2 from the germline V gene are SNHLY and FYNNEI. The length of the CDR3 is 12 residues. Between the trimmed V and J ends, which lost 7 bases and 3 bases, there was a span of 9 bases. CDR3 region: CASTRTDYGYTF. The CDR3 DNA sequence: TGTGCCAGCACACGGACAGACTATGGCTACACCTTC.

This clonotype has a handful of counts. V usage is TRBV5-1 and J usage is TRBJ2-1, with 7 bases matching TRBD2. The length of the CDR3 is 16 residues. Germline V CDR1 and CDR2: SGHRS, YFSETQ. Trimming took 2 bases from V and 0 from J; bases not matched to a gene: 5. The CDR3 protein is CASSLVSGTSYNEQFF. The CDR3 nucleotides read TGCGCCAGCAGCTTAGTCAGCGGGACCTCCTACAATGAGCAGTTCTTC.

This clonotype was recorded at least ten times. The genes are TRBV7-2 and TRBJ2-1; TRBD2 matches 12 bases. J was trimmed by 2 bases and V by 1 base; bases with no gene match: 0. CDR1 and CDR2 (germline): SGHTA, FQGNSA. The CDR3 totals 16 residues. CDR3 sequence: CASSLGLAGAYNEQFF. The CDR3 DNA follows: TGTGCCAGCAGCTTAGGACTAGCGGGAGCCTACAATGAGCAGTTCTTC.

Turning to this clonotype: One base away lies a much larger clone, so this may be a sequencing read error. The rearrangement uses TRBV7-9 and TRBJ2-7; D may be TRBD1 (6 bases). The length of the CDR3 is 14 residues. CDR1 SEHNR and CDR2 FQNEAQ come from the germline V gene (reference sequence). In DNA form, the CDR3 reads TGTGCCGGCAGCTTTACAGGGACGGGGTACGAGCAGTACTTC. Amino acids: CAGSFTGTGYEQYF.

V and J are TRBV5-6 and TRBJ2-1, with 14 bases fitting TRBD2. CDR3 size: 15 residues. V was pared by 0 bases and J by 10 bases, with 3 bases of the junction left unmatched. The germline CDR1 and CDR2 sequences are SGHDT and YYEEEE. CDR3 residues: CASSLGLAGGQEQFF. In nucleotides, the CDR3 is TGTGCCAGCAGCTTGGGACTAGCGGGAGGGCAAGAGCAGTTCTTC.

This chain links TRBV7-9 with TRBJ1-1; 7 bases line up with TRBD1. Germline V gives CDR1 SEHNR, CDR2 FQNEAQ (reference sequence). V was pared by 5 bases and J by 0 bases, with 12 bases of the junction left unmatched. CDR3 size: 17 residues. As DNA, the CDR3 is TGTGCCAGCAGCGAAGGGACAGTCCGCCCATTGAACACTGAAGCTTTCTTT. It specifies CASSEGTVRPLNTEAFF. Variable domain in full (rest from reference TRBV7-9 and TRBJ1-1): DTGVSQNPRHKITKRGQNVTFRCDPISEHNRLYWYRQTLGQGPEFLTYFQNEAQLEKSRLLSDRFSAERPKGSFSTLEIQRTEQGDSAMYLCASSEGTVRPLNTEAFFGQGTRLTVV.

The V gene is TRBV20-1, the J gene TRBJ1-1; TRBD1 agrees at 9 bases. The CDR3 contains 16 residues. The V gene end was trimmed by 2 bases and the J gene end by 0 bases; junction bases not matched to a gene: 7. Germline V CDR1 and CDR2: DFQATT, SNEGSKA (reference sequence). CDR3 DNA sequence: TGCAGTGCTAGATTAGAACAGGGGGCCCTGAACACTGAAGCTTTCTTT. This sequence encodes CSARLEQGALNTEAFF.

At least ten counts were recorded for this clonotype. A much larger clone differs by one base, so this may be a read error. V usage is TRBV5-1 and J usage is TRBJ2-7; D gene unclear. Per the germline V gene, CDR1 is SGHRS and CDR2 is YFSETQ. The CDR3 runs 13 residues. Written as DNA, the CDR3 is TGTGCCAGCAGCTTAGAGGACTCCTACGAGCAGTACTTC. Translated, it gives CASSLEDSYEQYF. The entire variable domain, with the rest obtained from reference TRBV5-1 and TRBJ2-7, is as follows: KAGVTQTPRYLIKTRGQQVTLSCSPISGHRSVSWYQQTPGQGLQFLFEYFSETQRNKGNFPGRFSGRQFSNSRSEMNVSTLELGDSALYLCASSLEDSYEQYFGPGTRLTVT.

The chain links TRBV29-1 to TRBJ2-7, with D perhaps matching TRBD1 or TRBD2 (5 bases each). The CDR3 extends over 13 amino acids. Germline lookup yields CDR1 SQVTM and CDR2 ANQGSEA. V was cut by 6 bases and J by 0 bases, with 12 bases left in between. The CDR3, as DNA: TGCAGCGTGCCGGGACCACGCTCCTACGAGCAGTACTTC. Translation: CSVPGPRSYEQYF.

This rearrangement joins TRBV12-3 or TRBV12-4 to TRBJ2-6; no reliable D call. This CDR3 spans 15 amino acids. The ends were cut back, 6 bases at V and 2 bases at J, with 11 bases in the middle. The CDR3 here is CASSRREAGANVLTF. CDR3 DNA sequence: TGTGCCAGCAGCCGTAGAGAGGCTGGGGCCAACGTCCTGACTTTC.

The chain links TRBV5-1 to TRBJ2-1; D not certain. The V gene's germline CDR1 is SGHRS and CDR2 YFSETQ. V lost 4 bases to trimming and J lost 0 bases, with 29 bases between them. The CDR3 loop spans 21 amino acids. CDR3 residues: CASSRLASLRATPSSYNEQFF. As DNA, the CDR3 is TGCGCCAGCAGCCGACTTGCATCACTGCGCGCCACCCCAAGCTCCTACAATGAGCAGTTCTTC.

The CDR3 protein is CSVEGGASGNTIYF. CDR3 bases: TGCAGCGTTGAAGGGGGCGCCTCTGGAAACACCATATATTTT. The chain is built from TRBV29-1 and TRBJ1-3; D may be TRBD1 (5 bases). This CDR3 contains 14 residues. CDR1 is SQVTM, CDR2 ANQGSEA, per germline. V gave up 1 base and J gave up 0 bases, with 7 bases separating them. Full variable domain (remainder filled in from reference TRBV29-1 and TRBJ1-3): SAVISQKPSRDICQRGTSLTIQCQVDSQVTMMFWYRQQPGQSLTLIATANQGSEATYESGFVIDKFPISRPNLTFSTLTVSNMSPEDSSIYLCSVEGGASGNTIYFGEGSWLTVV.

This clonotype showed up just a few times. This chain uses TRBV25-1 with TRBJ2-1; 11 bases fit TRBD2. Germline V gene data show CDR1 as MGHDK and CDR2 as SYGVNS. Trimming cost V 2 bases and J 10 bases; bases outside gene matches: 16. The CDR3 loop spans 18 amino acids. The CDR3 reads CASSEGYWGLAALHEQFF. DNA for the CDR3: TGTGCCAGCAGTGAAGGGTATTGGGGACTAGCGGCCCTACACGAGCAGTTCTTC.

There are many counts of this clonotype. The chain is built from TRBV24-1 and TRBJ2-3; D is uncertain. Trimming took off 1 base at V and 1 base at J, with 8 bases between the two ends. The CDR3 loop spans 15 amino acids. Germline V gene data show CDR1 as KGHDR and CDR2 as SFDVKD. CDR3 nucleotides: TGTGCCACCAGTGATTTTGGCAGAGGCACAGATACGCAGTATTTT. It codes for CATSDFGRGTDTQYF.

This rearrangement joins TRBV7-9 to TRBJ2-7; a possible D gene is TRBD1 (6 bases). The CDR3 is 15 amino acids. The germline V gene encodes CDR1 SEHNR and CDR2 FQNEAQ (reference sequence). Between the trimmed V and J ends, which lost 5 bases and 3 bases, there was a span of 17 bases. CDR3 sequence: CASSINPGHLYEQYF. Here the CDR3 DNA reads TGTGCCAGCAGCATAAATCCGGGACACCTCTACGAGCAGTACTTC.